This T cell receptor beta chain was recovered during a study of blood T cells in healthy people across ages. This clonotype has just a few counts. Alongside a J-beta primer mix, a sample-barcoded 5' primer served in a second PCR lasting about 7 to 12 cycles. TCRdb called the 5' RACE reads again in MiXCR, with one record for every CDR3 protein. In the table there are about 1,500,000 distinct CDR3 sequences, roughly 27% of which are singletons. This CDR3 region has 16 residues. Trimming cost V 4 bases and J 2 bases, with 15 bases left between them. The V gene's germline CDR1 is SGHAT and CDR2 FQNNGV. V is TRBV11-2 and J is TRBJ2-1; tentatively, D is TRBD2 (5 bases). What was sequenced was blood. This sequence was found in a woman aged 30 to 39 in good health. This chain's CDR3 is CASSSLSGPTYNEQFF. The CDR3 DNA is TGTGCCAGCAGCTCCCTGAGCGGACCAACCTACAATGAGCAGTTCTTC.